Each of the 15 T cell receptor beta chains below was sequenced from the same sample in a study of T cell changes during pregnancy in multiple sclerosis. Sequenced by immunoSEQ multiplex PCR; TCRdb stores in-frame clones only, minus some. There are about 92,000 clones in the sample; approximately 92% occur only once, and about 3% lies in the top ten. The starting material was peripheral blood, obtained in the first trimester of pregnancy. All receptors derive from a female donor with multiple sclerosis, enrolled in a pregnancy study.

The genes are TRBV2 and TRBJ1-1; the D gene is possibly TRBD1 (5 bases). The CDR3 has 15 residues. V lost 6 bases and J lost 1, with 15 bases in between. CDR1 is SNHLY and CDR2 is FYNNEI in the germline V gene. DNA for the CDR3: TGTGCCAGCAGGATAACATCGACAGCGAACACTGAAGCTTTCTTT. Translating gives CASRITSTANTEAFF.

This sequence joins TRBV7-6 and TRBJ2-1; the match to TRBD2 covers 14 bases. CDR1 and CDR2 from the germline V gene are SGHVS and FNYEAQ. The junction had 7 bases not matched to a gene; V was cut back by 5 bases and J by 10 bases. This CDR3 spans 15 amino acids. The CDR3 reads CASSTPTSGRAEQFF. DNA for the CDR3: TGTGCCAGCAGCACCCCGACTAGCGGGAGGGCCGAGCAGTTCTTC.

The chain links TRBV5-1 to TRBJ1-2; tentatively, D is TRBD1 (5 bases). This CDR3 spans 15 amino acids. Germline V gene data show CDR1 as SGHRS and CDR2 as YFSETQ. The V end was cut by 2 bases, the J end by 8 bases, with 19 bases between. The CDR3 loop is CASSFLSAGQGGYTF. CDR3 nucleotides: TGCGCCAGCAGCTTTCTCTCTGCAGGGCAGGGAGGCTACACCTTC. The entire variable domain, with the rest obtained from reference TRBV5-1 and TRBJ1-2, is as follows: KAGVTQTPRYLIKTRGQQVTLSCSPISGHRSVSWYQQTPGQGLQFLFEYFSETQRNKGNFPGRFSGRQFSNSRSEMNVSTLELGDSALYLCASSFLSAGQGGYTFGSGTRLTVV.

J is TRBJ2-2 and V is TRBV28; D is perhaps TRBD2 (6 bases). Trimming cost V 5 bases and J 5 bases, with 18 bases left between them. The CDR3 contains 16 residues. Looked up from germline, CDR1 is MDHEN and CDR2 is SYDVKM. The DNA of the CDR3 is TGTGCCAGCAGTATTGGGAGGCAGTTTCTAACCGGGGAGCTGTTTTTT. Protein sequence: CASSIGRQFLTGELFF. The whole variable domain, filled in from reference TRBV28 and TRBJ2-2, reads DVKVTQSSRYLVKRTGEKVFLECVQDMDHENMFWYRQDPGLGLRLIYFSYDVKMKEKGDIPEGYSVSREKKERFSLILESASTNQTSMYLCASSIGRQFLTGELFFGEGSRLTVL.

The J gene is TRBJ2-3, the V gene TRBV5-4; 12 bases are shared with TRBD2. The CDR3 is 17 amino acids. Germline V gives CDR1 SGHNT, CDR2 YYREEE (reference sequence). V lost 4 bases to trimming and J lost 5 bases; unmatched junction nucleotides: 11. CDR3 residues: CASSAPASGRAGDTQYF. Here the CDR3 DNA reads TGTGCCAGCAGCGCCCCCGCTAGCGGGAGGGCCGGAGATACGCAGTATTTT.

The chain is built from TRBV5-1 and TRBJ2-7, with TRBD1 matching 9 bases. Per the germline V gene, CDR1 is SGHRS and CDR2 is YFSETQ. V lost 0 bases to trimming and J lost 1 base; unmatched junction nucleotides: 5. The CDR3 has 16 residues. Here the CDR3 DNA reads TGCGCCAGCAGCTTGGGTGGACAGGGGATATCCTACGAGCAGTACTTC. This codes for CASSLGGQGISYEQYF.

The J gene is TRBJ2-5, the V gene TRBV2; weak D call: TRBD2 (5 bases). V was cut by 6 bases and J by 4 bases, with 9 bases left in between. Germline values: CDR1 SNHLY, CDR2 FYNNEI. This CDR3 has 12 amino acids. The DNA of the CDR3 is TGTGCCAGCAGAAGGACTGGAGAGACCCAGTACTTC. Protein product: CASRRTGETQYF.

This clone has only one observation. The V and J genes are TRBV29-1 and TRBJ2-1, with 11 bases matching TRBD2. Germline V gene lookup returns CDR1 SQVTM and CDR2 ANQGSEA. CDR3 size: 14 residues. Trimming at V came to 6 bases and at J to 7 bases, leaving 8 bases not matched to a gene. The CDR3 loop is CSVRGSGRVNEQFF. CDR3 coding DNA: TGCAGCGTCCGGGGTAGCGGGAGGGTAAATGAGCAGTTCTTC.

This chain connects TRBV27 to TRBJ2-2; D gene ambiguous. Germline assignment: CDR1 MNHEY and CDR2 SMNVEV (reference sequence). This CDR3 is built from 14 residues. The germline V and J ends were trimmed by 0 bases and 3 bases, with 5 bases remaining between them. The CDR3 DNA is TGTGCCAGCAGTTTATCCCTCTACACCGGGGAGCTGTTTTTT. Its protein product is CASSLSLYTGELFF.

J is TRBJ2-2 and V is TRBV5-1; D uncertain. From germline, CDR1 is SGHRS and CDR2 YFSETQ. The CDR3 contains 14 residues. Deletions cut 5 bases from V and 1 base from J, with 9 bases between. CDR3: CASRRRENTGELFF. In nucleotides, the CDR3 is TGCGCCAGCAGAAGGAGAGAGAACACCGGGGAGCTGTTTTTT.

The V gene is TRBV5-4, the J gene TRBJ1-2; 10 bases fit TRBD1. The CDR3 extends over 14 amino acids. The junction had 3 bases not matched to a gene; V was cut back by 5 bases and J by 2 bases. Looked up from germline, CDR1 is SGHNT and CDR2 is YYREEE (reference sequence). CDR3 amino acids: CASRPGQGNYGYTF. DNA of the CDR3: TGTGCCAGCAGACCGGGACAGGGGAACTATGGCTACACCTTC. The full variable domain, completed using reference TRBV5-4 and TRBJ1-2, is ETGVTQSPTHLIKTRGQQVTLRCSSQSGHNTVSWYQQALGQGPQFIFQYYREEENGRGNFPPRFSGLQFPNYSSELNVNALELDDSALYLCASRPGQGNYGYTFGSGTRLTVV.

This sequence joins TRBV4-1 and TRBJ2-5; the D gene is possibly TRBD2 (6 bases). Trimming pared 5 bases from V and 6 bases from J, leaving 16 bases between. This CDR3 spans 14 amino acids. CDR1 and CDR2 from the germline V gene are MGHRA and YSYEKL. CDR3 sequence reads: CASSEASGRQTQYF. CDR3 nucleotide sequence: TGCGCCAGCAGCGAAGCCTCAGGGAGGCAGACCCAGTACTTC.

The V gene is TRBV11-2, the J gene TRBJ2-7; D not resolved. The CDR3 is 13 residues long. Germline assignment: CDR1 SGHAT and CDR2 FQNNGV. Trimming took 3 bases from V and 6 from J, leaving 12 bases between them. The CDR3 bases are TGTGCCAGCAGCTTTAGCTTAACCCCCGAGCAGTACTTC. Translated: CASSFSLTPEQYF.

The V gene is TRBV5-1, the J gene TRBJ2-6, with D possibly being TRBD1 (5 bases). The CDR3 consists of 15 residues. Germline V gives CDR1 SGHRS, CDR2 YFSETQ. Between the trimmed V and J ends, which lost 2 bases and 8 bases, there was a span of 14 bases. The CDR3 nucleotides read TGCGCCAGCAGCTTAACACTTGGACAATCCAACGTCCTGACTTTC. Encoded protein: CASSLTLGQSNVLTF.

The chain is built from TRBV2 and TRBJ2-7, with D unresolved. CDR1 SNHLY and CDR2 FYNNEI come from the germline V gene. The CDR3 has 12 residues. V was shortened by 5 bases and J by 4 bases, with 9 bases between the two germline ends. In DNA, the CDR3 is TGTGCCAGCAGTACCCAGAGGTACGAGCAGTACTTC. Translating it yields CASSTQRYEQYF. Together with reference TRBV2 and TRBJ2-7, the CDR3 gives the full variable domain: EPEVTQTPSHQVTQMGQEVILRCVPISNHLYFYWYRQILGQKVEFLVSFYNNEISEKSEIFDDQFSVERPDGSNFTLKIRSTKLEDSAMYFCASSTQRYEQYFGPGTRLTVT.